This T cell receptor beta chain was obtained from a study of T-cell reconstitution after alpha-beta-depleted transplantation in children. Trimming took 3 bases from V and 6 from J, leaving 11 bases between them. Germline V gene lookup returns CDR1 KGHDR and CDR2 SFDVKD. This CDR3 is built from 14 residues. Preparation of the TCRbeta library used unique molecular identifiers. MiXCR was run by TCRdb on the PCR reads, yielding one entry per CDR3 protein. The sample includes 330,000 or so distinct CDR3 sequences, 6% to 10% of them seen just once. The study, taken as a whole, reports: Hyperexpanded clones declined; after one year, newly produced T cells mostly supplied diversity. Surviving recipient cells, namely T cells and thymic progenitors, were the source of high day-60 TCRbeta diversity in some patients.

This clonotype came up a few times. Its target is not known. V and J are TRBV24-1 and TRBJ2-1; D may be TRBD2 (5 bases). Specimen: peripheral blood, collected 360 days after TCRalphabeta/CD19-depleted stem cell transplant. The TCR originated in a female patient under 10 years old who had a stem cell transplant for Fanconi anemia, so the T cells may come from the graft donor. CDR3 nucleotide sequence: TGTGCCACCAGTGATAGCCCTGAGGGCAATGAGCAGTTCTTC. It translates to CATSDSPEGNEQFF.